This TCR beta chain was captured in a study of T cells in localized non-small cell lung cancer. CDR1 and CDR2 from the germline V gene are SGHTA and FQGNSA. Unmatched junction bases numbered 2, after V lost 5 bases and J lost 5 bases. CDR3 length: 15 amino acids. The method was immunoSEQ multiplex PCR; TCRdb's version includes in-frame clones alone and lacks a portion of them. The data hold about 64,000 clones, with around 81% observed a single time. The origin of this receptor is a man between 35 and 75 years old with stage II lung adenocarcinoma. This material consisted of PBMCs, taken before any cancer treatment. This rearrangement joins TRBV7-2 to TRBJ2-1, with 14 positions matching TRBD2. CDR3 amino acids: CASSLGLAGDNEQFF. The CDR3, as DNA: TGTGCCAGCAGCCTGGGACTAGCGGGGGACAATGAGCAGTTCTTC.